This TCR beta chain was sequenced for a study of early T cells in non-severe SARS-CoV-2 infection. Across the study: Bulk RNA taken from unsorted whole blood was sequenced, leaving chains unpaired. Points from the study as a whole: Anti-spike CD8 specificities were favored by VDJdb matching, whose results missed private and CD4 specificities.

Germline V gene data show CDR1 as SQVTM and CDR2 as ANQGSEA. V lost 4 bases, J lost 5 bases, and 9 bases lay in between. The CDR3 runs 13 residues. This clonotype was found a few times. What it recognizes is unknown. TCRdb itself ran the 5' RACE reads through MiXCR, one entry per CDR3 protein. Here the sample spans approximately 81,000 distinct CDR3 sequences, about 14% being singletons. J is TRBJ1-6 and V is TRBV29-1; a possible D gene is TRBD1 (5 bases). Sequencing was done on a sample of whole blood. The TCR was taken from an adult who was a healthcare worker with PCR-confirmed SARS-CoV-2 infection or an uninfected control (not recorded which). CDR3 region: CSVAQGNNSPLHF. DNA of the CDR3: TGCAGCGTTGCGCAGGGTAATAATTCACCCCTCCACTTT.